This T cell receptor (beta chain) is from a study of response to subunit inactivated influenza vaccine. Study conclusions and caveats: With each seasonal influenza vaccination, the authors suggested, few new T cells are recruited.

The CDR3 is 16 amino acids. Germline V CDR1 and CDR2: MNHEY, SMNVEV (reference sequence). V gave up 4 bases and J gave up 7 bases; unmatched junction bases: 11. Concerning this clonotype itself: Antigen unknown.

From the RT-PCR reads, TCRdb called clonotypes with MiXCR, one entry per CDR3 protein. The sample holds 500,000 to 550,000 distinct CDR3 sequences, around 7.7% seen once. This clonotype was obtained from a man aged 50-75 years who received an inactivated influenza vaccine. The chain recombines TRBV27 with TRBJ2-1; 9 bases map to TRBD2. The specimen was PBMCs from blood, collected around 2 years after vaccination. The CDR3 loop is CASSSSLAGGLNEQFF. Here the CDR3 DNA reads TGTGCCAGCAGTTCCTCACTCGCGGGAGGGCTTAATGAGCAGTTCTTC.